Below, 3 T cell receptor beta chains from the same sample are listed, as sequenced in a study of T cell clonality in common variable immunodeficiency. Libraries were prepared by immunoSEQ multiplex PCR; TCRdb keeps only in-frame clonotypes and omits some of them. The table lists about 40,000 clones, with no singletons. Sequencing used peripheral blood mononuclear cells. The receptors were gathered from a person aged 18-70 years in good health.

This clone appeared many times. The CDR3 end falls 3 residues outside the read, so it is completed with the germline J gene. The chain uses TRBV6-1 and TRBJ2-1, with 11 bases lining up with TRBD1. The CDR3 sequence is 15 residues long. The V gene end was trimmed by 3 bases and the J gene end by 8 bases; junction bases not matched to a gene: 6. Germline loops: CDR1 MNHNS, CDR2 SASEGT. The CDR3 bases that were read are TGTGCCAGCAGTGACGGGACAGGGGGGTCGGATGAG. Its protein product is CASSDGTGGSDE. The CDR3 reads in full as CASSDGTGGSDEQFF.

This clone was seen a few times. Read data end 3 residues before the CDR3 end; the end is taken from the germline J gene. The rearrangement joins TRBV29-1 to TRBJ1-2; D not resolved. V was shortened by 4 bases and J by 1 base, with 4 bases between the two germline ends. The CDR3 extends over 11 amino acids. CDR1 is SQVTM and CDR2 is ANQGSEA in the germline V gene. The CDR3 bases that were read are TGCAGCGTTGCGTTTAACTATGGC. This gives the protein CSVAFNYG. The entire CDR3 sequence reads CSVAFNYGYTF.

At least ten counts were recorded for this clone. The CDR3 goes on 3 residues after the read ends, and that part is filled in from the germline J gene. The rearrangement uses TRBV20-1 and TRBJ1-2; perhaps TRBD1 as D (5 bases). Germline lookup yields CDR1 DFQATT and CDR2 SNEGSKA (reference sequence). V was trimmed by 3 bases and J by 0 bases, leaving 14 bases between them. The CDR3 is 15 amino acids. CDR3 sequence reads: CSAREQDLPNYGYTF. Incomplete CDR3 DNA: TGCAGTGCTAGGGAACAGGACCTACCTAACTATGGC.